The rows below give T cell receptor beta chains drawn from one sample of a study of T cells in Graves' hyperthyroidism and ophthalmopathy. TCRdb re-called the multiplex PCR reads with MiXCR, one entry per CDR3 protein. Of some 490,000 distinct CDR3 sequences in the sample, 22% were seen once. Sequenced: blood. These receptor sequences come from a woman aged 70-85 years with Graves' ophthalmopathy. CDR3s include the opening cysteine and the closing phenylalanine or tryptophan. D genes are given only for firm matches. Clone size, where shown, is once, few, many, or a class for clones that have expanded.

>TRBV3-1|TRBD2|many|TRBJ2-1
TGTGCCAGCAGCCAGCGGGGGGCATCCGATGAGCAGTTCTTC
CASSQRGASDEQFF
>TRBV6-2/TRBV6-3|-|few|TRBJ2-5
TGTGCCAGCAGTTACCCCCCAATCGAGACCCAGTACTTC
CASSYPPIETQYF
>TRBV9|-|-|TRBJ2-2
TGTGCCAGCAGCGTTGGGGACGTCTACACCGGGGAGCTGTTTTTT
CASSVGDVYTGELFF
>TRBV28|-|-|TRBJ2-1
TGTGCCAGCAGTTTATCCGGACTCCACAATGAGCAGTTCTTC
CASSLSGLHNEQFF
>TRBV30|TRBD1|few|TRBJ2-5
TGTGCCTGGACCAGACAGGGGGTGATGGAGACCCAGTACTTC
CAWTRQGVMETQYF
>TRBV2|-|-|TRBJ2-6
TGTGCCAGCGGACTAGGGGGCGGTCTGGCCGGGGCCAACGTCCTGACTTTC
CASGLGGGLAGANVLTF
>TRBV6-1|-|-|TRBJ2-2
TGTGCCAGCAGTGGGCTAGCTCCACCGAACACCGGGGAGCTGTTTTTT
CASSGLAPPNTGELFF
>TRBV7-3|-|few|TRBJ2-1
TGTGCCAGCAGCTTACAGGGACTCCGCGATGAGCAGTTCTTC
CASSLQGLRDEQFF
>TRBV7-8|TRBD1|many|TRBJ2-7
TGTGCCAGCAGCTTGGAGCAGGGGGTCTACGAGCAGTACTTC
CASSLEQGVYEQYF
>TRBV30|TRBD1|-|TRBJ2-7
TGTGCCTGGAGTCGACAGGGGGGACTGTACGAGCAGTACTTC
CAWSRQGGLYEQYF
>TRBV28|TRBD2|few|TRBJ2-7
TGTGCCAGCAGTCCCGGGACTACACCATACGAGCAGTACTTC
CASSPGTTPYEQYF
>TRBV6-1|TRBD1|many|TRBJ1-2
TGTGCCAGCAGTAAACTCGACAGGGCCTATGGCTACACCTTC
CASSKLDRAYGYTF
>TRBV9|TRBD2|few|TRBJ2-1
TGTGCCAGCAGCGTAGGACTAGCGGGAGGACACAATGAGCAGTTCTTC
CASSVGLAGGHNEQFF
>TRBV12-3/TRBV12-4|-|-|TRBJ1-1
TGTGCCAGCAGTTTAAGGGGTCAGGGGCCAATGAACACTGAAGCTTTCTTT
CASSLRGQGPMNTEAFF
>TRBV14|-|few|TRBJ2-7
TGTGCCAGCAGCCAAGATCCCCGGGGAATCTCCTACGAGCAGTACTTC
CASSQDPRGISYEQYF
>TRBV7-2|-|-|TRBJ1-1
TGTGCCAGCAGCCCAGACCGGATCACTAAAGCTTTCTTT
CASSPDRITKAFF
>TRBV20-1|-|-|TRBJ2-1
TGCAGTGCTAGAACGTGGAATGAGCAGTTCTTC
CSARTWNEQFF
>TRBV28|TRBD1|few|TRBJ2-7
TGTGCCACTACAGACGGACAGGTTACCTACGAGCAGTACTTC
CATTDGQVTYEQYF
>TRBV4-1|TRBD2|-|TRBJ2-7
TGCGCCAGCAGCCAAGTAGCGGGAGGGCGGGACGAGCAGTACTTC
CASSQVAGGRDEQYF
>TRBV19|-|-|TRBJ2-3
TGTGCCAGTAGTATCTCCGGGAGAAGGGATACGCAGTATTTT
CASSISGRRDTQYF
>TRBV2|-|many|TRBJ1-2
TGTGCCAGCAGTAGATTTGTCACTAACTATGGCTACACCTTC
CASSRFVTNYGYTF